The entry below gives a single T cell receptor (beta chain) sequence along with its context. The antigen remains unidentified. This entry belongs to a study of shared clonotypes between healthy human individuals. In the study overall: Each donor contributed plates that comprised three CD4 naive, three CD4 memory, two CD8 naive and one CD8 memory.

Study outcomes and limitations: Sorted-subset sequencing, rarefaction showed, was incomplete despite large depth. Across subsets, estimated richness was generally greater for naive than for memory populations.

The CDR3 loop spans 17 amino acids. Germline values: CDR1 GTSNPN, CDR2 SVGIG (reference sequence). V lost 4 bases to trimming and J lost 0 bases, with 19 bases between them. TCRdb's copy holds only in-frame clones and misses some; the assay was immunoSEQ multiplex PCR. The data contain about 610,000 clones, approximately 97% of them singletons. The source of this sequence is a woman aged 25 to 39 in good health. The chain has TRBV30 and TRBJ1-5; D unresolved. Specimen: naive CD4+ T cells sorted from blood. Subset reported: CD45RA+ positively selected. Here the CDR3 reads CAWKSGRISGSNQPQHF. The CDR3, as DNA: TGTGCCTGGAAATCAGGAAGGATTAGCGGTAGCAATCAGCCCCAGCATTTT.